These 19 T cell receptor beta chains came from one sample sequenced in a study of blood T cell repertoires in COVID-19. Clones were sequenced by immunoSEQ multiplex PCR, and TCRdb holds only the in-frame ones, with some missing. The sample has 200,000 to 250,000 clones, roughly 80% seen once; the top ten hold around 1.8%. Source material: PBMCs or T cells enriched from blood (not recorded which). Every receptor here comes from a man in his fifties or sixties who had recovered from COVID-19.

The chain uses TRBV2 and TRBJ1-4; 10 positions agree with TRBD1. The CDR3 contains 12 residues. V was clipped by 8 bases and J by 7 bases; unmatched bases: 1. Germline lookup yields CDR1 SNHLY and CDR2 FYNNEI. CDR3 residues: CASGTGVEKLFF. The CDR3 bases are TGTGCCAGCGGGACAGGGGTTGAAAAACTGTTTTTT.

The chain recombines TRBV7-2 with TRBJ2-7, with D tentatively TRBD2 (7 bases). This CDR3 spans 15 amino acids. Germline V gives CDR1 SGHTA, CDR2 FQGNSA. V dropped 1 base and J dropped 3 bases, with 13 bases sitting between them. The DNA of the CDR3 is TGTGCCAGCAGCTTAGGGGCAGGGGAGGGCTACGAGCAGTACTTC. This translates into CASSLGAGEGYEQYF.

The chain uses TRBV14 and TRBJ1-2; D is uncertain. Germline CDR1 and CDR2: SGHDN and FVKESK. The CDR3 consists of 17 residues. Trimming stripped 4 bases from V and 8 bases from J, with 26 bases between. CDR3 amino acids: CASSPRAQTGRLVGYTF. The CDR3 coding sequence is TGTGCCAGCAGCCCCCGTGCCCAGACCGGGAGATTAGTCGGCTACACCTTC.

The chain uses TRBV5-1 and TRBJ2-7; 8 nucleotides match TRBD1. The germline gives CDR1 SGHRS, CDR2 YFSETQ. The V and J ends lost 2 bases and 5 bases, in that order; junction bases with no gene match: 12. The CDR3 runs to 16 residues. The chain's CDR3 is CASSFPAGQGGNEQYF. As DNA, the CDR3 is TGCGCCAGCAGCTTCCCCGCCGGACAGGGTGGGAACGAGCAGTACTTC.

V usage is TRBV6-2 or TRBV6-3 and J usage is TRBJ2-7; D call uncertain. The germline V gene has CDR1 MNHEY and CDR2 SVGEGT. Trimming stripped 1 base from V and 5 bases from J, with 3 bases between. The CDR3 length is 11 residues. CDR3 bases: TGTGCCAGCAGTTACTTAAACGAGCAGTACTTC. It yields the protein CASSYLNEQYF.

There are a few counts of this clone. The chain joins TRBV15 to TRBJ1-4, with 10 bases lining up with TRBD1. Germline CDR1 is LNHNV and CDR2 is YYDKDF (reference sequence). This CDR3 is built from 14 residues. J was trimmed by 8 bases and V by 7 bases; bases with no gene match: 7. CDR3 nucleotide sequence: TGTGCCACCAAACCGGGACAGGGGTTCGAAAAACTGTTTTTT. Translating it yields CATKPGQGFEKLFF.

The genes are TRBV27 and TRBJ1-1, with a weak D call TRBD1 (6 bases). The germline V and J ends were trimmed by 6 bases and 0 bases, with 20 bases remaining between them. Per germline, CDR1 MNHEY and CDR2 SMNVEV (reference sequence). The CDR3 covers 17 residues. The DNA for the CDR3 is TGTGCCAGCAGACCCGTCCAGGGGCCCGGGATGAACACTGAAGCTTTCTTT. Residues: CASRPVQGPGMNTEAFF.

This chain joins TRBV2 and TRBJ2-7; 7 nucleotides line up with TRBD2. The trim removed 6 bases at V and 0 bases at J, leaving 11 bases unmatched. In germline, CDR1 is SNHLY, CDR2 FYNNEI. This CDR3 region has 16 residues. CDR3 coding DNA: TGTGCCAGCAGGGAGGACTCGGGGACTAACTCCTACGAGCAGTACTTC. Its protein is CASREDSGTNSYEQYF.

This clone turned up a few times. The chain is built from TRBV29-1 and TRBJ1-2; the match to TRBD1 covers 8 bases. The V and J ends lost 4 bases and 8 bases, in that order; junction bases with no gene match: 9. The CDR3 sequence is 13 residues long. Germline CDR1 reads SQVTM; CDR2 reads ANQGSEA. CDR3 bases: TGCAGCGTTGTTTTTCAGGGGGCGCGAGGCTACACCTTC. It is translated as CSVVFQGARGYTF.

V is TRBV10-1 and J is TRBJ1-3; D call uncertain. Deletions cut 3 bases from V and 6 bases from J, with 12 bases between. Looked up from germline, CDR1 is WNHNN and CDR2 is SYGVQD (reference sequence). The CDR3 extends over 14 amino acids. The CDR3 region is CASSDFRWLNTIYF. DNA for the CDR3: TGCGCCAGCAGTGATTTCCGCTGGCTAAACACCATATATTTT.

This chain's CDR3 is CASIGQGRAYGYTF. CDR3 DNA: TGTGCCAGCATTGGACAGGGAAGGGCCTATGGCTACACCTTC. The chain couples TRBV5-5 to TRBJ1-2, with 8 bases aligning to TRBD1. The CDR3 loop spans 14 amino acids. Germline values: CDR1 SGHKS, CDR2 YYEKEE (reference sequence). V lost 6 bases to trimming and J lost 4 bases; unmatched junction nucleotides: 8.

This clone has a handful of counts. This sequence joins TRBV18 and TRBJ2-1; 8 nucleotides align to TRBD1. CDR3 size: 15 residues. Germline V CDR1 and CDR2: KGHSH, LQKENI. Trimming took 1 base from V and 9 from J; bases not matched to a gene: 8. This CDR3 reads CASSPLRQGTGEQFF. The CDR3 DNA is TGTGCCAGCTCACCACTTCGACAGGGGACGGGTGAGCAGTTCTTC. Looking up the rest from reference TRBV18 and TRBJ2-1 gives the full variable domain: NAGVMQNPRHLVRRRGQEARLRCSPMKGHSHVYWYRQLPEEGLKFMVYLQKENIIDESGMPKERFSAEFPKEGPSILRIQQVVRGDSAAYFCASSPLRQGTGEQFFGPGTRLTVL.

CDR3 nucleotides: TGTGCCAGCAGCGTAGTGACAGGGGTGGGAGATACGCAGTATTTT. Its translation: CASSVVTGVGDTQYF. V is TRBV9 and J is TRBJ2-3, with 8 nucleotides matching TRBD1. CDR1 SGDLS and CDR2 YYNGEE come from the germline V gene. The CDR3 totals 15 residues. Trimming cost V 0 bases and J 5 bases; bases outside gene matches: 5.

The rearrangement uses TRBV7-8 and TRBJ1-2; TRBD1 aligns across 9 bases. The V gene's germline CDR1 is SGHVS and CDR2 FQNEAQ. The CDR3 runs 16 residues. V lost 5 bases to trimming and J lost 4 bases; unmatched junction nucleotides: 11. In DNA, the CDR3 is TGTGCCAGCAGCCACTCCAGGGACAGGGACAGCTATGGCTACACCTTC. This encodes CASSHSRDRDSYGYTF. The full variable domain, its missing parts supplied by reference TRBV7-8 and TRBJ1-2, is GAGVSQSPRYKVAKRGQDVALRCDPISGHVSLFWYQQALGQGPEFLTYFQNEAQLDKSGLPSDRFFAERPEGSVSTLKIQRTQQEDSAVYLCASSHSRDRDSYGYTFGSGTRLTVV.

The V call is TRBV3-1 (or the pseudogene TRBV3-2), the J call TRBJ2-1; 7 bases line up with TRBD2. Trimming removed 1 base from V and 8 bases from J; junction bases left unmatched: 5. In germline, CDR1 is LGHDT, CDR2 YNNKEL (reference sequence). The CDR3 is 14 residues long. The CDR3 sequence is CASSQAGGIDEQFF. For the CDR3, the DNA is TGTGCCAGCAGCCAAGCCGGGGGGATAGATGAGCAGTTCTTC.

The chain combines TRBV2 with TRBJ1-3; no definite D call. V was shortened by 11 bases and J by 0 bases, with 11 bases between the two germline ends. Germline assignment: CDR1 SNHLY and CDR2 FYNNEI. This CDR3 comprises 13 residues. CDR3 in DNA: TGTGCCGGCCAGGTGAACTCTGGAAACACCATATATTTT. Translated: CAGQVNSGNTIYF. The entire variable domain, with the rest obtained from reference TRBV2 and TRBJ1-3, is as follows: EPEVTQTPSHQVTQMGQEVILRCVPISNHLYFYWYRQILGQKVEFLVSFYNNEISEKSEIFDDQFSVERPDGSNFTLKIRSTKLEDSAMYFCAGQVNSGNTIYFGEGSWLTVV.

The chain is built from TRBV5-8 and TRBJ2-7; 12 bases align to TRBD2. J was trimmed by 1 base and V by 0 bases; bases with no gene match: 14. The germline V gene encodes CDR1 SGHTS and CDR2 YDEGEE. This CDR3 spans 20 amino acids. Here the CDR3 DNA reads TGTGCCAGCAGCTTGGCCGTCACTAGCGGGGGGCCTAGTAATTCCTACGAGCAGTACTTC. Translating it yields CASSLAVTSGGPSNSYEQYF.

The chain joins TRBV19 to TRBJ1-1; D possibly corresponds to TRBD1 (6 bases). Germline V gene lookup returns CDR1 LNHDA and CDR2 SQIVND (reference sequence). CDR3 length: 14 residues. The V end lost 7 bases, the J end lost 1 base, and 13 bases lay between the germline ends. CDR3 nucleotides: TGTGCCAGTAAAACCCAACAGGGGAACACTGAAGCTTTCTTT. The encoded protein is CASKTQQGNTEAFF.

The chain employs TRBV27 and TRBJ2-7; D perhaps matches TRBD1 (6 bases). The V end lost 5 bases, the J end lost 7 bases, and 21 bases lay between the germline ends. The CDR3 loop spans 15 amino acids. Per germline, CDR1 MNHEY and CDR2 SMNVEV (reference sequence). CDR3 in DNA: TGTGCCAGCAGTCCAACGACAGGACGTGAGTGGGAGCAGTACTTC. Protein: CASSPTTGREWEQYF.